A single sample is the source of the 18 T cell receptor beta chains below, sequenced in a study of blood T cell repertoires in COVID-19. Some clones are missing from TCRdb's copy, which holds only in-frame ones; the method was immunoSEQ multiplex PCR. The sample shows 130,000 to 150,000 clones, approximately 81% of them seen only once. Material for sequencing was peripheral blood. Receptors originate from a human donor with acute or convalescent COVID-19. The donor label of this sample is uncertain.

The gene calls are TRBV18 and TRBJ2-2, with D possibly matching TRBD2 (5 bases). The CDR3 totals 14 residues. V gave up 0 bases and J gave up 5 bases, with 7 bases separating them. Looked up from germline, CDR1 is KGHSH and CDR2 is LQKENI. CDR3 DNA: TGTGCCAGCTCACCACCTTCGGGGACCGGGGAGCTGTTTTTT. Translation gives CASSPPSGTGELFF.

The V gene is TRBV9, the J gene TRBJ1-5; possibly TRBD1 for D (6 bases). V lost 6 bases and J 7 bases, leaving 20 bases between the germline ends. The CDR3 spans 15 residues. The germline V gene has CDR1 SGDLS and CDR2 YYNGEE. This CDR3 reads CASTPMGTSEQPQHF. The CDR3 DNA reads as TGTGCCAGCACCCCAATGGGGACATCGGAACAGCCCCAGCATTTT.

The gene calls are TRBV7-2 and TRBJ2-3; the match to TRBD2 covers 8 bases. Germline CDR1 reads SGHTA; CDR2 reads FQGNSA. J gave up 4 bases and V 5 bases, and 8 bases lay outside the gene matches. The CDR3 loop spans 15 amino acids. In DNA form, the CDR3 reads TGTGCCAGCAGCCATCTCGGGGGGGCTGCAGATACGCAGTATTTT. This translates into CASSHLGGAADTQYF.

This chain joins TRBV19 and TRBJ1-6, with 10 bases matching TRBD1. CDR3 length: 15 amino acids. Germline CDR1 reads LNHDA; CDR2 reads SQIVND (reference sequence). The trim removed 9 bases at V and 7 bases at J, leaving 9 bases unmatched. DNA of the CDR3: TGTGCCAGCCGCCGGGACAGGGGATTGAATTCACCCCTCCACTTT. Its protein is CASRRDRGLNSPLHF.

DNA of the CDR3: TGTGCCAGCAGCTTGGGGCGGGGAGGGCCCGGGTATGAGCAGTTCTTC. Protein: CASSLGRGGPGYEQFF. The rearrangement links TRBV5-4 to TRBJ2-1; 7 nucleotides agree with TRBD2. The trim removed 0 bases at V and 8 bases at J, leaving 11 bases unmatched. The CDR3 totals 16 residues. Germline V gene lookup returns CDR1 SGHNT and CDR2 YYREEE (reference sequence).

The rearrangement links TRBV6-2 or TRBV6-3 to TRBJ1-2, with TRBD1 as a possible D gene (5 bases). Trimming shortened V by 7 bases and J by 5 bases, and 17 bases separated the two germline ends. The CDR3 length is 14 residues. CDR1 MNHEY and CDR2 SVGEGT come from the germline V gene. This CDR3 is CASTPADIVYGYTF. Here the CDR3 DNA reads TGTGCCAGCACCCCTGCGGACATTGTATATGGCTACACCTTC.

The chain has TRBV2 and TRBJ1-6; a weak D match, TRBD1 (5 bases). The germline V gene has CDR1 SNHLY and CDR2 FYNNEI. The CDR3 is made up of 13 amino acids. The ends were cut back, 11 bases at V and 10 bases at J, with 18 bases in the middle. As DNA, the CDR3 is TGTGCCTCCCGGGCAGGGTGGTACTCACCCCTCCACTTT. Its translation: CASRAGWYSPLHF.

V gene TRBV5-1 combines with J gene TRBJ2-1; D perhaps matches TRBD2 (6 bases). V lost 2 bases and J 0 bases, leaving 9 bases between the germline ends. The length of the CDR3 is 15 residues. The germline CDR1 and CDR2 sequences are SGHRS and YFSETQ. CDR3 region: CASSFGGNSYNEQFF. DNA for the CDR3: TGCGCCAGCAGCTTTGGAGGGAACTCCTACAATGAGCAGTTCTTC.

This clone was detected once. The genes are TRBV6-2 or TRBV6-3 and TRBJ2-2; 10 nucleotides line up with TRBD1. From germline, CDR1 is MNHEY and CDR2 SVGEGT. V was clipped by 2 bases and J by 1 base; unmatched bases: 16. The CDR3 has 21 residues. CDR3 region: CASSYPFPRDRGRGNTGELFF. CDR3 bases: TGTGCCAGCAGTTACCCCTTTCCCCGGGACAGGGGTAGGGGGAACACCGGGGAGCTGTTTTTT.

This chain uses TRBV9 with TRBJ2-2; tentatively, D is TRBD2 (5 bases). Trimming took 4 bases from V and 1 from J, leaving 11 bases between them. Germline V lookup: CDR1 SGDLS, CDR2 YYNGEE. This CDR3 contains 15 residues. The CDR3 protein is CASSPGVVNTGELFF. The CDR3 nucleotides are TGTGCCAGCAGCCCCGGGGTTGTGAACACCGGGGAGCTGTTTTTT. The variable domain in full, with the rest retrieved from reference TRBV9 and TRBJ2-2, is DSGVTQTPKHLITATGQRVTLRCSPRSGDLSVYWYQQSLDQGLQFLIQYYNGEERAKGNILERFSAQQFPDLHSELNLSSLELGDSALYFCASSPGVVNTGELFFGEGSRLTVL.

This chain connects TRBV6-1 to TRBJ1-1; D unclear. The CDR3 runs to 13 residues. The V gene's germline CDR1 is MNHNS and CDR2 SASEGT. Between the trimmed V and J ends, which lost 2 bases and 2 bases, there was a span of 6 bases. This chain's CDR3 is CASSELRNTEAFF. As DNA, the CDR3 is TGTGCCAGCAGTGAATTGCGAAACACTGAAGCTTTCTTT.

V and J are TRBV4-1 and TRBJ1-5; 9 bases match TRBD1. CDR1 MGHRA and CDR2 YSYEKL come from the germline V gene. This CDR3 spans 16 amino acids. Unmatched junction bases numbered 16, after V lost 8 bases and J lost 8 bases. This chain's CDR3 is CASGKPGQGAGEPQHF. In DNA form, the CDR3 reads TGCGCCAGCGGTAAGCCGGGACAGGGCGCAGGAGAGCCCCAGCATTTT.

The rearrangement uses TRBV30 and TRBJ1-2; unclear D gene. Germline V gives CDR1 GTSNPN, CDR2 SVGIG (reference sequence). CDR3 size: 13 residues. The V and J ends lost 0 bases and 8 bases respectively, with 13 bases between them. The DNA for the CDR3 is TGTGCCTGGAGTGTAAAGGGAGGGTTCGGCTACACCTTC. This translates into CAWSVKGGFGYTF.

The chain is built from TRBV6-5 and TRBJ2-3, with D maybe TRBD2 (5 bases). The germline V and J ends were trimmed by 8 bases and 1 base, with 10 bases remaining between them. Germline V gene lookup returns CDR1 MNHEY and CDR2 SVGAGI. The CDR3 is made up of 13 amino acids. The CDR3 DNA reads as TGTGCCAGCCGGGCGGGCGGCACAGATACGCAGTATTTT. Its translation: CASRAGGTDTQYF.

CDR3 loop: CASSPPGVDGYTF. The CDR3 DNA is TGTGCCAGCAGTCCCCCAGGGGTTGATGGCTACACCTTC. The J gene is TRBJ1-2, the V gene TRBV6-6, with D possibly matching TRBD1 (6 bases). Germline V lookup: CDR1 MNHNY, CDR2 SVGAGI (reference sequence). The CDR3 covers 13 residues. The V end lost 5 bases, the J end lost 6 bases, and 13 bases lay between the germline ends.

The chain links TRBV4-1 to TRBJ1-2; D is perhaps TRBD1 (6 bases). The CDR3 consists of 15 residues. Trimming removed 3 bases from V and 8 bases from J, with 19 bases in between. Germline V lookup: CDR1 MGHRA, CDR2 YSYEKL. The CDR3 nucleotides read TGCGCCAGCAGCCAGGTACAGGGCCCCTCTATGGGCTACACCTTC. Amino acid sequence: CASSQVQGPSMGYTF.

This chain links TRBV5-4 with TRBJ2-1; tentative D call: TRBD2 (7 bases). Per the germline V gene, CDR1 is SGHNT and CDR2 is YYREEE (reference sequence). Deletions cut 4 bases from V and 8 bases from J, with 13 bases between. CDR3 length equals 13 residues. This CDR3 is CASSRTGGHEQFF. The DNA of the CDR3 is TGTGCCAGCAGCCGTACGGGGGGCCATGAGCAGTTCTTC.

This chain links TRBV24-1 with TRBJ1-5; TRBD1 matches 10 bases. CDR1 is KGHDR and CDR2 is SFDVKD in the germline V gene. V gave up 2 bases and J gave up 2 bases; unmatched junction bases: 8. This CDR3 region has 18 residues. This CDR3 is CATSDSGTGVLGNQPQHF. The CDR3 nucleotides read TGTGCCACCAGTGATTCTGGGACAGGGGTACTCGGCAATCAGCCCCAGCATTTT.